The 3 T cell receptor beta chains below were found in one sample sequenced in a study of control samples from healthy donors and cancer patients. Sequencing was performed with immunoSEQ multiplex PCR; in TCRdb, only in-frame clones are kept and a portion is missing. The sample carries approximately 53,000 clones, more than 85% recorded once. The sequenced material came from PBMCs. The receptors come from a man between 25 and 39 years old with colorectal cancer.

The rearrangement links TRBV19 to TRBJ2-3; D is possibly TRBD1 (6 bases). The CDR3 extends over 14 amino acids. Deletions cut 5 bases from V and 2 bases from J, with 11 bases between. Germline V gene data show CDR1 as LNHDA and CDR2 as SQIVND (reference sequence). The CDR3 DNA reads TGTGCCAGTAGTCCGCGGACAGACACAGATACGCAGTATTTT. This translates into CASSPRTDTDTQYF.

This clone was observed a handful of times. The genes are TRBV11-2 and TRBJ2-5; maybe TRBD1 (6 bases). This CDR3 spans 15 amino acids. CDR1 is SGHAT and CDR2 is FQNNGV in the germline V gene. The V end was cut by 5 bases, the J end by 5 bases, with 18 bases between. In nucleotides, the CDR3 is TGTGCCAGCAGCCGGGGACATGGATTGTCGGAGACCCAGTACTTC. Encoded protein: CASSRGHGLSETQYF.

CDR3: CASSISPTGRWSQRGYTF. The CDR3 DNA reads TGTGCCAGTAGTATAAGCCCGACAGGGCGTTGGTCTCAGCGTGGCTACACCTTC. The rearrangement links TRBV19 to TRBJ1-2; 7 bases map to TRBD1. Germline V gene data show CDR1 as LNHDA and CDR2 as SQIVND (reference sequence). This CDR3 has 18 amino acids. V lost 2 bases and J lost 7; bases outside the gene matches: 19.